The entry below describes one T cell receptor (beta chain). Antigen specificity is unknown. The sample comes from a study of CD8+ T cells in alopecia areata. Treatment given: oral pan-JAK inhibitor, 5-10 mg twice daily. Extracted from the samples, RNA was reverse transcribed into cDNA to serve as the sequencing template. Here immunoSEQ multiplex PCR was the method, and the copy in TCRdb shows in-frame clones only, minus some. The sample lists some 130,000 clones; about 51% were seen once. V trimming: 4 bases; J trimming: 5 bases; junction bases outside the gene matches: 6. The CDR3 has 13 residues. Germline V CDR1 and CDR2: SQVTM, ANQGSEA. Broader study findings: Among patients, TCR sharing was less clear than in mice, a difference possibly due in part to HLA diversity in the patient population. Scalp clonality dropped significantly under tofacitinib, as did expanded CD8+ top-100 clones.

The material sequenced was CD8+ T cells sorted from blood, taken at week 4, from a patient treated with tofacitinib. This TCR came from a human donor with alopecia areata. The chain has TRBV29-1 and TRBJ2-7, with 9 bases identical to TRBD1. CDR3 in amino acids: CSVGWDRDHEQYF. The CDR3 DNA reads TGCAGCGTTGGGTGGGACAGGGACCACGAGCAGTACTTC.